This is a list of T cell receptor beta chains from one sample in a study of early T cells in non-severe SARS-CoV-2 infection. One entry per CDR3 protein results from TCRdb running MiXCR on the 5' RACE reads. In the table there are 70,000 to 95,000 distinct CDR3 sequences, 11% of which are singletons. Sequenced material: whole blood. The source of these receptors is an adult who was a healthcare worker with PCR-confirmed SARS-CoV-2 infection or an uninfected control (not recorded which). Each CDR3 is given with its conserved first and last residue. Each record gives: D gene, J gene, V gene, clone size, CDR3 protein, CDR3 DNA. A D gene is named only where the DNA matches it firmly. Size is stated for part of the rows, as once, few or many counts, or as a class when the clone is expanded.

>.|TRBJ1-2|TRBV19|many
CASKEGQRSGYTF
TGTGCCAGTAAAGAAGGGCAGCGGAGTGGCTACACCTTC
>TRBD2|TRBJ2-3|TRBV7-3|many
CASSLTTGLAGADTQYF
TGTGCCAGCAGCTTGACCACGGGGCTAGCGGGGGCAGATACGCAGTATTTT
>TRBD1|TRBJ2-7|TRBV6-5|few
CASSPRRDSSYEQYF
TGTGCCAGCAGTCCCCGCCGGGACAGCTCCTACGAGCAGTACTTC
>.|TRBJ2-7|TRBV2|few
CASSPSHEQYF
TGTGCCAGCTCCCCTTCCCACGAGCAGTACTTC
>.|TRBJ2-3|TRBV5-1|few
CASSLGALADTQYF
TGCGCCAGCAGCTTAGGGGCTCTAGCAGATACGCAGTATTTT
>.|TRBJ1-2|TRBV19|many
CASSTREDTYGYTF
TGTGCCAGTAGTACCCGTGAGGACACCTATGGCTACACCTTC
>TRBD2|TRBJ2-5|TRBV6-2/TRBV6-3|.
CASSRTGLAGGYQETQYF
TGTGCCAGCAGCCGGACGGGACTAGCGGGGGGGTACCAAGAGACCCAGTACTTC
>TRBD1|TRBJ2-6|TRBV7-9|many
CASSPKNPGQGISGANVLTF
TGTGCCAGCAGCCCTAAAAATCCGGGACAGGGGATCTCTGGGGCCAACGTCCTGACTTTC
>TRBD1|TRBJ1-2|TRBV20-1|.
CSASGQGRSGYTF
TGCAGTGCTAGCGGACAGGGAAGGAGTGGCTACACCTTC
>.|TRBJ2-6|TRBV9|many
CASSPRGGSGANVLTF
TGTGCCAGCAGCCCTAGAGGGGGGAGTGGGGCCAACGTCCTGACTTTC
>.|TRBJ2-3|TRBV6-1|.
CASSDSVSEYF
TGTGCCAGCAGTGACTCCGTCTCGGAGTATTTT
>.|TRBJ1-6|TRBV5-1|.
CASSQRDGNSPLHF
TGCGCCAGCAGCCAACGGGACGGAAATTCACCCCTCCACTTT
>TRBD1|TRBJ1-5|TRBV7-2|many
CASSPGTGYSNQPQHF
TGTGCCAGCAGCCCCGGGACAGGGTATAGCAATCAGCCCCAGCATTTT
>TRBD1|TRBJ1-5|TRBV29-1|many
CSVRQGVGNQPQHF
TGCAGCGTTCGCCAGGGGGTGGGCAATCAGCCCCAGCATTTT
>TRBD1|TRBJ2-3|TRBV7-8|few
CASTGTGGVSGTDTQYF
TGTGCCAGCACCGGGACAGGGGGAGTTTCTGGCACAGATACGCAGTATTTT
>TRBD1|TRBJ1-1|TRBV6-5|many
CASRRTGQGASGAFF
TGTGCCAGCAGGAGAACGGGACAGGGGGCCAGCGGGGCTTTCTTT
>.|TRBJ1-1|TRBV5-6|.
CASSLDVVVGLSKPTEAFF
TGTGCCAGCAGCTTGGACGTGGTTGTGGGATTATCTAAGCCCACTGAAGCTTTCTTT